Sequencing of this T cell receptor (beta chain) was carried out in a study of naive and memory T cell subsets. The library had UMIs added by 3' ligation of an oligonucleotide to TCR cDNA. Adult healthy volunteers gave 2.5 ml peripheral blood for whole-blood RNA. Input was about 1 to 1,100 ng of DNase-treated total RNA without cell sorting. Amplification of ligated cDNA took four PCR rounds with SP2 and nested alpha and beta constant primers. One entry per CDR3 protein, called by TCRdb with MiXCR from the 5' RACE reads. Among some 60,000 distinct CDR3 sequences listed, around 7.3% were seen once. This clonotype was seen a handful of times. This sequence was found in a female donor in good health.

The CDR3 sequence is CASSLTGARGETQYF. For the CDR3, the DNA is TGTGCCAGCAGCCTTACGGGGGCGCGTGGGGAGACCCAGTACTTC. The chain employs TRBV7-2 and TRBJ2-5; the D gene could be TRBD1 or TRBD2 (6 bases each). V was clipped by 5 bases and J by 5 bases, with 18 bases between them. Looked up from germline, CDR1 is SGHTA and CDR2 is FQGNSA. This CDR3 spans 15 amino acids. The full variable domain, in which reference TRBV7-2 and TRBJ2-5 provide the parts outside the CDR3, is GAGVSQSPSNKVTEKGKDVELRCDPISGHTALYWYRQSLGQGLEFLIYFQGNSAPDKSGLPSDRFSAERTGGSVSTLTIQRTQQEDSAVYLCASSLTGARGETQYFGPGTRLLVL.